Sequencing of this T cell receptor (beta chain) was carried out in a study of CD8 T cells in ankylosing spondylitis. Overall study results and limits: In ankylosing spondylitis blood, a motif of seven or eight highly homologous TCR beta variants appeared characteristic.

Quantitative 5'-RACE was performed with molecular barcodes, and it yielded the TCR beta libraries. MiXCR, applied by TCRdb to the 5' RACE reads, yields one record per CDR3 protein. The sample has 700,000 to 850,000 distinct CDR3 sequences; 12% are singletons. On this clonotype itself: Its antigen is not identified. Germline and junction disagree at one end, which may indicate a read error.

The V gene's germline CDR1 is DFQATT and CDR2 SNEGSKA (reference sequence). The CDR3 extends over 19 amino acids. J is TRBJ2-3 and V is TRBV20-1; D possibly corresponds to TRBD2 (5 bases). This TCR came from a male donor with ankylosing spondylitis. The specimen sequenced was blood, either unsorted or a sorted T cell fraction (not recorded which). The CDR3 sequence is CSAGAAGRKYVGFTDTRYF. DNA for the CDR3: TGCAGTGCCGGCGCTGCGGGCAGAAAGTACGTGGGGTTCACAGATACGCGGTATTTT.